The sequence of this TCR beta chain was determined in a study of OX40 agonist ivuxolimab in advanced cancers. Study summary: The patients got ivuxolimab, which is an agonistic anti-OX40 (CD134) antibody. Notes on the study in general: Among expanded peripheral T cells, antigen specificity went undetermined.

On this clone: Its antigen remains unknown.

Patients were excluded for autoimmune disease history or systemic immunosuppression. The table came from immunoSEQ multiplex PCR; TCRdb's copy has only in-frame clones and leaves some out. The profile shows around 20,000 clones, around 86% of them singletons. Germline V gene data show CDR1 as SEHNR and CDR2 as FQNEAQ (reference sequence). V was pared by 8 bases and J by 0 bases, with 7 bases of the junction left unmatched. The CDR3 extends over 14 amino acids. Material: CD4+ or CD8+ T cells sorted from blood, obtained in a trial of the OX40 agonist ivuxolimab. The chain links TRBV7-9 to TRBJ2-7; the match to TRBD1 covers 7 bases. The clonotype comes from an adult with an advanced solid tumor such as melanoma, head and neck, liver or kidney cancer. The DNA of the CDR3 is TGTGCCAGCCACCTTACAGGGGTCTCCTACGAGCAGTACTTC. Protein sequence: CASHLTGVSYEQYF.